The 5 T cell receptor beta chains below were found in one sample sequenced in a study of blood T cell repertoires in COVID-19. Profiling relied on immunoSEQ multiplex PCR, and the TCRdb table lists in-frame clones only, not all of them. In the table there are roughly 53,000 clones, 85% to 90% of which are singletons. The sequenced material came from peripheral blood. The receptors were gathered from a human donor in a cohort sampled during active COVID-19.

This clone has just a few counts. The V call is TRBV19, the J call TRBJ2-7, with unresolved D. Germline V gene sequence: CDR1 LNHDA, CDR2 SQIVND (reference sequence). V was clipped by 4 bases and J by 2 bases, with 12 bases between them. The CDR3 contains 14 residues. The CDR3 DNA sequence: TGTGCCAGTAGTACTATAATACAGACCTACGAGCAGTACTTC. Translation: CASSTIIQTYEQYF.

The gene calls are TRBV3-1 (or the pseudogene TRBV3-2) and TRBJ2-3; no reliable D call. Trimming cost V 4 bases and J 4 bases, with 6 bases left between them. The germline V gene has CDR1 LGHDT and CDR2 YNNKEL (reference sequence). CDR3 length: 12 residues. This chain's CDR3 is CASSRLADTQYF. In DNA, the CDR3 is TGTGCCAGCAGCCGACTGGCAGATACGCAGTATTTT.

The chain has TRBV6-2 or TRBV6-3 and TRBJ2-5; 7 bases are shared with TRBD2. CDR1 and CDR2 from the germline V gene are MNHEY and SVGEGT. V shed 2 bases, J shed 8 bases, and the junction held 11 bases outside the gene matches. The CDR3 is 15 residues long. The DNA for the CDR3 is TGTGCCAGCAGTTACCTGTCAGCGGGAAAAAAAACCCAGTACTTC. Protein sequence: CASSYLSAGKKTQYF.

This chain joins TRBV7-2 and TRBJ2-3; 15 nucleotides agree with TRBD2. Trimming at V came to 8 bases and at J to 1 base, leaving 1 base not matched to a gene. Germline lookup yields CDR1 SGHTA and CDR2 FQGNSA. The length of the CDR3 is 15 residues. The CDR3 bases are TGTGCCAGCTGGACTAGCGGGAGGGGCACAGATACGCAGTATTTT. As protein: CASWTSGRGTDTQYF.

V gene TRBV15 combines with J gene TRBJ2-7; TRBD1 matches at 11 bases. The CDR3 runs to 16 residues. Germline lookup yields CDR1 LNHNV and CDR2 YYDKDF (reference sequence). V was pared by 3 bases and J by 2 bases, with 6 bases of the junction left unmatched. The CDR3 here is CATSSPGQGDPYEQYF. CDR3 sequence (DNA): TGTGCCACCAGCAGTCCGGGACAGGGGGACCCCTACGAGCAGTACTTC.